A selection of T cell receptor beta chains follows, all from one sample in a study of radiotherapy plus CTLA-4 blockade in lung cancer. The method was immunoSEQ multiplex PCR; TCRdb's version includes in-frame clones alone and lacks a portion of them. The sample holds 40,000 to 55,000 clones, 70% to 80% seen once. Sequenced material: peripheral blood, taken from a patient treated with radiotherapy plus ipilimumab. All receptors derive from a human donor with non-small cell lung cancer whose response to radiotherapy plus ipilimumab could not be evaluated. The CDR3 runs from the conserved cysteine through the conserved F or W. Fields, in order: V gene, CDR3 protein.

TRBV6-6 CASSYSRAQPQHF
TRBV11-2 CASSQPGTAVYEQYF
TRBV7-3 CASSNRDRGFGSPLHF
TRBV7-3 CASTGTGANTGELFF
TRBV5-3 CARSLAAGNEKLFF
TRBV7-9 CASSGTQGPAEAFF
TRBV9 CASSVGAGVHYEQYF
TRBV2 CASSEGGRETQYF
TRBV5-4 CASSSRDRGNYGYTF
TRBV5-1 CASGQEPNYGYTF
TRBV28 CASNSGLAGGTDTQYF